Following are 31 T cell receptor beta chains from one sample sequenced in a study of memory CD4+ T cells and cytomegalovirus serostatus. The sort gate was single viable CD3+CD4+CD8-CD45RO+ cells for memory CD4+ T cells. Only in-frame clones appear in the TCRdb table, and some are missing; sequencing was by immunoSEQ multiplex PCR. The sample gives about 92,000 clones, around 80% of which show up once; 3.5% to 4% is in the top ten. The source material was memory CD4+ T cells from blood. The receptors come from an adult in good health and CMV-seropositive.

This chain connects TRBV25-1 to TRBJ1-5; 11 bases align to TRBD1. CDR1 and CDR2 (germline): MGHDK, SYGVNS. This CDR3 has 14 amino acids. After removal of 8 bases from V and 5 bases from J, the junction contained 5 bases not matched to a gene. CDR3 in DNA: TGTGCCAGCGCCGGACAGGGGGCGGATCAGCCCCAGCATTTT. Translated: CASAGQGADQPQHF.

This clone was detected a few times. The CDR3 DNA follows: TGTGCCAGCAGCTTTAGACTAGCGGGAGTTGGTGAGCAGTTCTTC. It codes for CASSFRLAGVGEQFF. This sequence joins TRBV11-2 and TRBJ2-1; 12 nucleotides align to TRBD2. CDR1 and CDR2 (germline): SGHAT, FQNNGV. The CDR3 is 15 residues long. Trimming removed 3 bases from V and 9 bases from J; junction bases left unmatched: 6. Full variable domain (remainder filled in from reference TRBV11-2 and TRBJ2-1): EAGVAQSPRYKIIEKRQSVAFWCNPISGHATLYWYQQILGQGPKLLIQFQNNGVVDDSQLPKDRFSAERLKGVDSTLKIQPAKLEDSAVYLCASSFRLAGVGEQFFGPGTRLTVL.

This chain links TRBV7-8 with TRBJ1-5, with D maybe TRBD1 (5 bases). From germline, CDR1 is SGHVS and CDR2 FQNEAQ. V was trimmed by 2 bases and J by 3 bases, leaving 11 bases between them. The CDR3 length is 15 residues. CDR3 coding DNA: TGTGCCAGCAGCTTAAGGACAAGGACCAATCAGCCCCAGCATTTT. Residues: CASSLRTRTNQPQHF.

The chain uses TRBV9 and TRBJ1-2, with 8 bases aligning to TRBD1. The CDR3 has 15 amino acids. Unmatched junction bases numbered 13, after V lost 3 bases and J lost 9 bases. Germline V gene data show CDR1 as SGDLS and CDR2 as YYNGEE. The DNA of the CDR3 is TGTGCCAGCAGCGGCCCAACATTCACAGGGGGGAGCTACACCTTC. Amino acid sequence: CASSGPTFTGGSYTF.

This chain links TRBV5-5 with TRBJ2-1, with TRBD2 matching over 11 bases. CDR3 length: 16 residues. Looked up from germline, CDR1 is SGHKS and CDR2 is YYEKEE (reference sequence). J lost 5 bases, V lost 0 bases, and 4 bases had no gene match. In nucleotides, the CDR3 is TGTGCCAGCAGCTTGGCTAGCGGGAGGCTACACAATGAGCAGTTCTTC. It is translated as CASSLASGRLHNEQFF.

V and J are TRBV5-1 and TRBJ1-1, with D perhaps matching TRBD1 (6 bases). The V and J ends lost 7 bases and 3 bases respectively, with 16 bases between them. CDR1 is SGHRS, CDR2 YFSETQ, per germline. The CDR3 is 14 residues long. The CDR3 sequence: CASGQGGVDTEAFF. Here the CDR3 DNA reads TGCGCCAGCGGGCAAGGGGGTGTGGACACTGAAGCTTTCTTT.

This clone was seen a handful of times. As DNA, the CDR3 is TGCGCCAGCAGCACGGGGACAGCAGCTAACTATGGCTACACCTTC. Translated: CASSTGTAANYGYTF. The genes are TRBV5-1 and TRBJ1-2; 7 bases map to TRBD1. The CDR3 extends over 15 amino acids. Trimming took 4 bases from V and 0 from J; bases not matched to a gene: 6. Per the germline V gene, CDR1 is SGHRS and CDR2 is YFSETQ.

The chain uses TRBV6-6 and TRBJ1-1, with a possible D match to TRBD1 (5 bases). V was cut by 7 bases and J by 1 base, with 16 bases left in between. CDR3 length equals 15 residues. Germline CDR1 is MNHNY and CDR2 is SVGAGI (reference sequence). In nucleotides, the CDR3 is TGTGCCAGCACCTTTTCCGGGACGGGGAACACTGAAGCTTTCTTT. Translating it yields CASTFSGTGNTEAFF.

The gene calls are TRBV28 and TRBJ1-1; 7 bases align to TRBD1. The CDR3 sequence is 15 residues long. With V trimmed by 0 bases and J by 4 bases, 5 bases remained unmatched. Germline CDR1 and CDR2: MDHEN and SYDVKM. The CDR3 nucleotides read TGTGCCAGCAGTTTATGGGGGAGGGGGCTCACTGAAGCTTTCTTT. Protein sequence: CASSLWGRGLTEAFF.

This CDR3 is CASSYGDRTVGEQYF. DNA of the CDR3: TGTGCCAGCAGTTACGGGGATCGGACAGTCGGCGAGCAGTACTTC. The chain joins TRBV6-5 to TRBJ2-7; perhaps TRBD1 as D (6 bases). Trimming removed 2 bases at V and 6 bases at J, with 17 bases between. Per the germline V gene, CDR1 is MNHEY and CDR2 is SVGAGI. The CDR3 spans 15 residues.

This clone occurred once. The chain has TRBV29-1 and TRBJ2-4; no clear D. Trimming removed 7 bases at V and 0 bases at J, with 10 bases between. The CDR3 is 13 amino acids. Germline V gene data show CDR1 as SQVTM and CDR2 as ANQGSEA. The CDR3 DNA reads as TGCAGCGGTACCGCTCTAGCCAAAAACATTCAGTACTTC. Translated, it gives CSGTALAKNIQYF.

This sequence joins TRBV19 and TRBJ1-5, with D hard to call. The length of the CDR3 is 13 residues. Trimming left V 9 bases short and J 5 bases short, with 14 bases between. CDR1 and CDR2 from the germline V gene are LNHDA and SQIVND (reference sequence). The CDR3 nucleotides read TGTGCCAGCACTGAGCAGGTCGATCAGCCCCAGCATTTT. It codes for CASTEQVDQPQHF.

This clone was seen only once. The CDR3 sequence: CASARRQNTEAFF. The CDR3 nucleotides are TGTGCCAGCGCAAGGCGCCAGAACACTGAAGCTTTCTTT. The chain combines TRBV7-3 with TRBJ1-1; D gene unclear. The CDR3 contains 13 residues. CDR1 SGHTA and CDR2 FQGTGA come from the germline V gene. V was clipped by 8 bases and J by 1 base, with 11 bases between them.

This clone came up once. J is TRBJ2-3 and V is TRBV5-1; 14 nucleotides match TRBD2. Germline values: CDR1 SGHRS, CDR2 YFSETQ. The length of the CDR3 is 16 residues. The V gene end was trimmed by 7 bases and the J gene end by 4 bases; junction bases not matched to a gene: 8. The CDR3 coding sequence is TGCGCCAGCCAGGGGACTAGCGGGAGCCCGGCAGATACGCAGTATTTT. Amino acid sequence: CASQGTSGSPADTQYF. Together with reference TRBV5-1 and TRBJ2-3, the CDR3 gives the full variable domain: KAGVTQTPRYLIKTRGQQVTLSCSPISGHRSVSWYQQTPGQGLQFLFEYFSETQRNKGNFPGRFSGRQFSNSRSEMNVSTLELGDSALYLCASQGTSGSPADTQYFGPGTRLTVL.

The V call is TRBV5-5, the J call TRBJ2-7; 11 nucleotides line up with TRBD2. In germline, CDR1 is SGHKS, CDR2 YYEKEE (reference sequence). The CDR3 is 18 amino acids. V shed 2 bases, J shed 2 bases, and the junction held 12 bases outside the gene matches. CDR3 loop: CASSLRWLAGGYPYEQYF. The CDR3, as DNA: TGTGCCAGCAGCTTAAGGTGGCTAGCGGGAGGTTACCCCTACGAGCAGTACTTC. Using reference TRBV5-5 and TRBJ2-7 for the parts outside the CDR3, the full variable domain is DAGVTQSPTHLIKTRGQQVTLRCSPISGHKSVSWYQQVLGQGPQFIFQYYEKEERGRGNFPDRFSARQFPNYSSELNVNALLLGDSALYLCASSLRWLAGGYPYEQYFGPGTRLTVT.

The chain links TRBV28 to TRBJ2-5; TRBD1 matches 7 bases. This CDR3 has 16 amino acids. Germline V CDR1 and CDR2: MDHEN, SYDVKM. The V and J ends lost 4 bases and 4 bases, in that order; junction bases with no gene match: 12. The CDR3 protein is CASSSLAARGLETQYF. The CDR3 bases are TGTGCCAGCAGTTCCCTCGCGGCGAGGGGGCTAGAGACCCAGTACTTC. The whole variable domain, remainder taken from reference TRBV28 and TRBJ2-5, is DVKVTQSSRYLVKRTGEKVFLECVQDMDHENMFWYRQDPGLGLRLIYFSYDVKMKEKGDIPEGYSVSREKKERFSLILESASTNQTSMYLCASSSLAARGLETQYFGPGTRLLVL.

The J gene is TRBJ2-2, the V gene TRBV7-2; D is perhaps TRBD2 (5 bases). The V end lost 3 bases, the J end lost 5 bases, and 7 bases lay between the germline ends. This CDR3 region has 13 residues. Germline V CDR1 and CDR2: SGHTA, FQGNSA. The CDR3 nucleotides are TGTGCCAGCAGCTTTACGGGGACCGGGGAGCTGTTTTTT. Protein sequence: CASSFTGTGELFF.

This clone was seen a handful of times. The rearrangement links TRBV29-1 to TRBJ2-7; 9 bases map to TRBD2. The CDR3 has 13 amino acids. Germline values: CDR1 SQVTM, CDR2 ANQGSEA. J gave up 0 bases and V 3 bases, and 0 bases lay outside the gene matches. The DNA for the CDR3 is TGCAGCGTTGATAGCGGGAGCTCCTACGAGCAGTACTTC. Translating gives CSVDSGSSYEQYF.

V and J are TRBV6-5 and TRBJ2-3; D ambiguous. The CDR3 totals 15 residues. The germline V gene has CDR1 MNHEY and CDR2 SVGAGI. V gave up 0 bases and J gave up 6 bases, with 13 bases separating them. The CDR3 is CASSYSPSPQDTQYF. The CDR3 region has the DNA TGTGCCAGCAGTTACTCCCCGTCCCCCCAGGATACGCAGTATTTT.

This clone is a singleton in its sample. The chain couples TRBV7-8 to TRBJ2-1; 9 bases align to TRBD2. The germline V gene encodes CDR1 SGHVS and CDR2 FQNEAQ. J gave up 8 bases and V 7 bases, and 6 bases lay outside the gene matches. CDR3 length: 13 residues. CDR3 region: CASTLAGRYEQFF. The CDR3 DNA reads TGTGCCAGCACCCTAGCGGGACGGTATGAGCAGTTCTTC.

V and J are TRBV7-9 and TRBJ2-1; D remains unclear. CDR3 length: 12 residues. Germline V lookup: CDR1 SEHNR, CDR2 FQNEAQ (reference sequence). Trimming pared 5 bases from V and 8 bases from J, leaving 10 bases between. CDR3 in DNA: TGTGCCAGCAGCAGAAAAAGCGATGAGCAGTTCTTC. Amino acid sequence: CASSRKSDEQFF. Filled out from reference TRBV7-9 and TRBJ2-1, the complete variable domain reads DTGVSQNPRHKITKRGQNVTFRCDPISEHNRLYWYRQTLGQGPEFLTYFQNEAQLEKSRLLSDRFSAERPKGSFSTLEIQRTEQGDSAMYLCASSRKSDEQFFGPGTRLTVL.

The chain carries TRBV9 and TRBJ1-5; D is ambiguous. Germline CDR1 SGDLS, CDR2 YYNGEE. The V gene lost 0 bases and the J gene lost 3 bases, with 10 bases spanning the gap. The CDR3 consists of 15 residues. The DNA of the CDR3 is TGTGCCAGCAGCGTAGATCCCAGTGACAATCAGCCCCAGCATTTT. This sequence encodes CASSVDPSDNQPQHF.

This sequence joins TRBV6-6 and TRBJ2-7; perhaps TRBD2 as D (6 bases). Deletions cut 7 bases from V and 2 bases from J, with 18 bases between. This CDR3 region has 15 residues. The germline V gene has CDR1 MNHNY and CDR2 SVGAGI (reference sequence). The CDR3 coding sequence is TGTGCCAGCAAGGGCGGGGCCTATACCACCTACGAGCAGTACTTC. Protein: CASKGGAYTTYEQYF.

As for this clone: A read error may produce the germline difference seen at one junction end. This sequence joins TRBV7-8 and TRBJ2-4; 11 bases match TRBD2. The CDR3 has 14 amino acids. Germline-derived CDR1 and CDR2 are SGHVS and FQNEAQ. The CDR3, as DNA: TGTGCCAGCAGCCCCCAGACTAGCGGGATCTCCCAATCTTTC. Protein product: CASSPQTSGISQSF.

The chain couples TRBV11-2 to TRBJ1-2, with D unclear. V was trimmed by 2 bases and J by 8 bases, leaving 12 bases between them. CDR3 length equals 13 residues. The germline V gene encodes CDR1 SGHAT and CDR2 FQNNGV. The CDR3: CASSLSLGEGYTF. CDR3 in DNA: TGTGCCAGCAGCTTATCCCTAGGAGAGGGCTACACCTTC. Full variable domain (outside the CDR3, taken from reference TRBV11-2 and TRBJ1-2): EAGVAQSPRYKIIEKRQSVAFWCNPISGHATLYWYQQILGQGPKLLIQFQNNGVVDDSQLPKDRFSAERLKGVDSTLKIQPAKLEDSAVYLCASSLSLGEGYTFGSGTRLTVV.

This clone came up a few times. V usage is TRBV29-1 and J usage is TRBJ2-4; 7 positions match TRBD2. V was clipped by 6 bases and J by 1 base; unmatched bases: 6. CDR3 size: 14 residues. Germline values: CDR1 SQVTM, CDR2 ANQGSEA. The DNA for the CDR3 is TGCAGCGTGTGGTGGGGGGGGGCCAAAAACATTCAGTACTTC. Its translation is CSVWWGGAKNIQYF.

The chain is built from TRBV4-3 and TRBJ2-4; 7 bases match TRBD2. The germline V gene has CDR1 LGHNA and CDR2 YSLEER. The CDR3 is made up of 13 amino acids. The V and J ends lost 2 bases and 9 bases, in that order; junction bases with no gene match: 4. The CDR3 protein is CASSQSREGIQYF. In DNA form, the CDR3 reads TGCGCCAGCAGCCAATCCAGGGAGGGCATTCAGTACTTC.

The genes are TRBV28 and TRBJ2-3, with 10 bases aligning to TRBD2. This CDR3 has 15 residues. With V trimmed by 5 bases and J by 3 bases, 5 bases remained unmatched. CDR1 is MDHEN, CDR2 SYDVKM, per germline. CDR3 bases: TGTGCCAGCAGTCTAGCGGGAGCGGGAACAGATACGCAGTATTTT. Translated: CASSLAGAGTDTQYF.

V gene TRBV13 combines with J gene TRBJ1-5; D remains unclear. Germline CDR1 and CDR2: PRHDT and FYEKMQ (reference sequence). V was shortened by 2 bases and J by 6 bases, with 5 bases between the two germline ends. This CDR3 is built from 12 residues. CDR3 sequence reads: CASSLWGQPQHF. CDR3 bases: TGTGCCAGCAGCTTATGGGGTCAGCCCCAGCATTTT.

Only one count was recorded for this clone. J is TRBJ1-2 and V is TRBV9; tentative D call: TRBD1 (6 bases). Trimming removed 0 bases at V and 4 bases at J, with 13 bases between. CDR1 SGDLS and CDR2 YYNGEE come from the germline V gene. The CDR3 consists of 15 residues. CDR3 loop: CASSVVRTVRYGYTF. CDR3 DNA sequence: TGTGCCAGCAGCGTAGTTAGGACAGTGCGCTATGGCTACACCTTC.

The CDR3 nucleotides read TGTGCCAGCAGCTGGTCGACTAGCGGGACCTACGAGCAGTACTTC. It specifies CASSWSTSGTYEQYF. The chain uses TRBV5-5 and TRBJ2-7, with 11 bases that match TRBD2. The germline V gene has CDR1 SGHKS and CDR2 YYEKEE (reference sequence). This CDR3 comprises 15 residues. Trimming removed 3 bases from V and 2 bases from J; junction bases left unmatched: 4.